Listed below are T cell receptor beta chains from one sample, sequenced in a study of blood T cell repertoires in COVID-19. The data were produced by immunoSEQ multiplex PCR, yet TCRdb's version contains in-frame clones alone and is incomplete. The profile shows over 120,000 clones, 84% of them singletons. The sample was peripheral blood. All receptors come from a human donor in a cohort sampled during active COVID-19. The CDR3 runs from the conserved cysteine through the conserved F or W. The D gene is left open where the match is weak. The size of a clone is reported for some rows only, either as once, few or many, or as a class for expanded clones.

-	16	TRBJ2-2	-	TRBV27	TGTGCCAGCAGCCCCCGCAGGATCGCGAACACCGGGGAGCTGTTTTTT	CASSPRRIANTGELFF
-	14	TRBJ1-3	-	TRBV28	TGTGCCAGCAGTTCAGGTGGCGGGTGGGACACCATATATTTT	CASSSGGGWDTIYF
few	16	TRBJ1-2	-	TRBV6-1	TGTGCCAGCAGTGACCCTCCGGGAGGAGCTAACTATGGCTACACCTTC	CASSDPPGGANYGYTF
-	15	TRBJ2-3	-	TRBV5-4	TGTGCCAGCAGCCTAACTCGGGGGAGTACAGATACGCAGTATTTT	CASSLTRGSTDTQYF
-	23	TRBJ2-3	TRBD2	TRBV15	TGTGCCACCAGCAGAGAATTAGGTCTAGCCACTAGCGAGGATGGGGGGAGCACAGATACGCAGTATTTT	CATSRELGLATSEDGGSTDTQYF
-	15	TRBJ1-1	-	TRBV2	TGTGCCAGCAGCCAAAAGGGGATTAGGAACACTGAAGCTTTCTTT	CASSQKGIRNTEAFF
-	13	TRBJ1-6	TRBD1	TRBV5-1	TGCGCCAGTTTCCAGGGGGCAAATTCACCCCTCCACTTT	CASFQGANSPLHF
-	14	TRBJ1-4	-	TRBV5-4	TGTGCCAGCAGCCCCGGGGGGGAGAGCGAAAAACTGTTTTTT	CASSPGGESEKLFF
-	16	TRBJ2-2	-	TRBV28	TGTGCCAGCAGTCTGACAGGGAGGCGGGACACCGGGGAGCTGTTTTTT	CASSLTGRRDTGELFF
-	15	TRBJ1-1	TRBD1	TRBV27	TGTGCCAGCAGGCGGACAGGGGGCGCAGGAAGAGAAGCTTTCTTT	CASRRTGGAGREAFF
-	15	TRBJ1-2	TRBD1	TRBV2	TGTGCCAGCAGTGAGGAGGGACAGGGAGTCTATGGCTACACCTTC	CASSEEGQGVYGYTF
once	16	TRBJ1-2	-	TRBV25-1	TGTGCCAGCAGTGATACTACGGGAACAATAAGCTATGGCTACACCTTC	CASSDTTGTISYGYTF
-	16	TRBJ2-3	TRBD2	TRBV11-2	TGTGCCAGCAGCGTCGGGACTAGCGGGAGTAGTGATACGCAGTATTTT	CASSVGTSGSSDTQYF
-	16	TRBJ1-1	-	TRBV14	TGTGCCAGCAGCCAAGAGTTCGGTTCGGTGAACACTGAAGCTTTCTTT	CASSQEFGSVNTEAFF
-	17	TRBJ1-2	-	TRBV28	TGTGCCAGCAGTCCCTTAGGGTCGGGGGGGGCTTTCTATGGCTACACCTTC	CASSPLGSGGAFYGYTF
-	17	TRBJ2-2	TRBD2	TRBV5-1	TGCGCCAGCAGTCATGGACTAGCGGGGGGGAACACCGGGGAGCTGTTTTTT	CASSHGLAGGNTGELFF
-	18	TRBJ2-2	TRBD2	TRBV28	TGTGCCAGCAGTTTATGGGGGCTAGCGGGGAGAAACACCGGGGAGCTGTTTTTT	CASSLWGLAGRNTGELFF
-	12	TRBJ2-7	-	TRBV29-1	TGCAGCGTTGAAGGAACAGCCTACGAGCAGTACTTC	CSVEGTAYEQYF
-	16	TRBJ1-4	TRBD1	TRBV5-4	TGTGCCAGCAGCTTGGATTTGGGACAGCGTAATGAAAAACTGTTTTTT	CASSLDLGQRNEKLFF
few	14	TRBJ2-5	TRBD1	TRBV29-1	TGCAGCGTCCAATCAGGGGGTGAGGGGAGGACCCAGTACTTC	CSVQSGGEGRTQYF
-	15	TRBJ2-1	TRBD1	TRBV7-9	TGTGCCAGCAGTTACGGACAGGGGGCTGGCAATGAGCAGTTCTTC	CASSYGQGAGNEQFF
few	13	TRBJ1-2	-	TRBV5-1	TGCGCCAGCAGCTTCGACAATAACTATGGCTACACCTTC	CASSFDNNYGYTF
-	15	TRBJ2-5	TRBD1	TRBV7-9	TGTGCCAGCAGCTTATCCCGGGACAGGGGAGAGACCCAGTACTTC	CASSLSRDRGETQYF
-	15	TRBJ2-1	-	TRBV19	TGTGCCAGTAGTATACAACGAGTATCCTACAATGAGCAGTTCTTC	CASSIQRVSYNEQFF
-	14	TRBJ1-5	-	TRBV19	TGTGCCAGTAAGAGACAGTGGAACGATCAGCCCCAGCATTTT	CASKRQWNDQPQHF
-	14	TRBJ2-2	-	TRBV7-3	TGTGCCAGCAGCTTACTAGCCGGCACCGGGGAGCTGTTTTTT	CASSLLAGTGELFF
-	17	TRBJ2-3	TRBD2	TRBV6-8	TGTGCCAGCAGCCATTCTACTAGCGGGGGTTCGACAGATACGCAGTATTTT	CASSHSTSGGSTDTQYF
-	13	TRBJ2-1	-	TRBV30	TGTGCCTGGAGACAGAGCTCCTACAATGAGCAGTTCTTC	CAWRQSSYNEQFF
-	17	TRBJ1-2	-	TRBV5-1	TGCGCCAGCAGCTTGGAGGCTACTCCAGGGAAAAGTGGGAGCTACACCTTC	CASSLEATPGKSGSYTF